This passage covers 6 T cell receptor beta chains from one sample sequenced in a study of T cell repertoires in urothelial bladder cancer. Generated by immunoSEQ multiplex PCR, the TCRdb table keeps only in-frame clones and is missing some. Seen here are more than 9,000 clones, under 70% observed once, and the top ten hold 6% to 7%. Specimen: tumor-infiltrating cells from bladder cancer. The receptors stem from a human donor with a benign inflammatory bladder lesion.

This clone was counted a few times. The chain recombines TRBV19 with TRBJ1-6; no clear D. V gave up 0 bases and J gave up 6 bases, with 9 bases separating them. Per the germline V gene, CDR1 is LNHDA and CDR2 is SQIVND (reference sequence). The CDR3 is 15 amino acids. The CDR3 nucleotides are TGTGCCAGTAGTATAGATTTCGGGCTTAATTCACCCCTCCACTTT. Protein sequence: CASSIDFGLNSPLHF.

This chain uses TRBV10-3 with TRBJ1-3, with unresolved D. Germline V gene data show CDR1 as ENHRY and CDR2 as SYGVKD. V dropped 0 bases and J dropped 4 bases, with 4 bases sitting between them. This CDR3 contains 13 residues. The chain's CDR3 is CAISESWGNTIYF. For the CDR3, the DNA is TGTGCCATCAGTGAGTCATGGGGAAACACCATATATTTT.

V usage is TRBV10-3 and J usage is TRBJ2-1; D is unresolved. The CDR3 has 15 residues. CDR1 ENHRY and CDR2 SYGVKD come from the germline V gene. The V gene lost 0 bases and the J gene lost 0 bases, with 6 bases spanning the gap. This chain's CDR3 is CAISESQSSYNEQFF. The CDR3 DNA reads TGTGCCATCAGTGAGTCTCAGTCCTCCTACAATGAGCAGTTCTTC.

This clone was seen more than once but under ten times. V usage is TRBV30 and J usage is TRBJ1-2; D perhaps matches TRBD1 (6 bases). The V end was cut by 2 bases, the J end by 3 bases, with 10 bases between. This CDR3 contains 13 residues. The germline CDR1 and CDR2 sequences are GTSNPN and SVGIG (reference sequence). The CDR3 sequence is CAWSRQGYYGYTF. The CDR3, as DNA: TGTGCCTGGAGTCGTCAGGGGTACTATGGCTACACCTTC.

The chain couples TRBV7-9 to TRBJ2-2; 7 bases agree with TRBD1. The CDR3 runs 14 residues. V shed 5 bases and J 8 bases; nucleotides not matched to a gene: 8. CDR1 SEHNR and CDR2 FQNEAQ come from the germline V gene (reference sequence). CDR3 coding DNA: TGTGCCAGCAGCATCCCGACAGGGCCAGGGGAGCTGTTTTTT. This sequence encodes CASSIPTGPGELFF.

The CDR3, as DNA: TGTGCCAGCAGTGGAGGGTTTTCGGTCCAAGAGACCCAGTACTTC. As protein: CASSGGFSVQETQYF. This sequence joins TRBV6-6 and TRBJ2-5, with D maybe TRBD2 (6 bases). V lost 5 bases to trimming and J lost 1 base, with 14 bases between them. The CDR3 is 15 amino acids. Germline CDR1 MNHNY, CDR2 SVGAGI (reference sequence).